Below, 5 T cell receptor beta chains from the same sample are listed, as sequenced in a study of T-cell memory formation after mild COVID-19. TCRdb re-analysed the 5' RACE reads in MiXCR, keeping a single row per CDR3 protein. The repertoire consists of around 130,000 distinct CDR3 sequences, with approximately 15% occurring once and the leading ten covering roughly 5.3%. Input material: PBMCs or a T cell subset sorted from them (not recorded which). These TCRs come from a man between 18 and 35 years old who had mild COVID-19 (a few samples of this study predate the infection). Cell type and time point are not known.

V and J are TRBV5-1 and TRBJ1-6, with D uncertain. Trimming took 0 bases from V and 7 from J, leaving 14 bases between them. Germline V gives CDR1 SGHRS, CDR2 YFSETQ. The CDR3 loop spans 16 amino acids. The CDR3 DNA follows: TGCGCCAGCAGCTTGGGTTGGGGTGAATCAAATTCACCCCTCCACTTT. Protein: CASSLGWGESNSPLHF.

The genes are TRBV6-1 and TRBJ2-1; D remains ambiguous. Deletions cut 4 bases from V and 3 bases from J, with 13 bases between. Per germline, CDR1 MNHNS and CDR2 SASEGT. There are 15 residues in the CDR3. The CDR3 here is CASSGIIVIYNEQFF. DNA for the CDR3: TGTGCCAGCAGTGGCATTATTGTAATCTACAATGAGCAGTTCTTC.

The V call is TRBV4-1, the J call TRBJ2-5; TRBD1 might be the D (7 bases). The CDR3 sequence is 15 residues long. Germline assignment: CDR1 MGHRA and CDR2 YSYEKL. Trimming pared 5 bases from V and 3 bases from J, leaving 16 bases between. The CDR3 DNA follows: TGCGCCAGCAGCTCCGCGGGAACAGGGGAAGAGACCCAGTACTTC. Translating it yields CASSSAGTGEETQYF.

The CDR3 loop reads CASSLGGLEKLFF. As DNA, the CDR3 is TGTGCCAGCAGTTTAGGGGGGCTTGAAAAACTGTTTTTT. The gene calls are TRBV28 and TRBJ1-4, with TRBD1 as a possible D gene (6 bases). The germline gives CDR1 MDHEN, CDR2 SYDVKM. The CDR3 sequence is 13 residues long. With 2 bases removed from V and 7 bases from J, the gap between germline ends came to 8 bases.

The chain is built from TRBV12-3 or TRBV12-4 and TRBJ2-5; D might be TRBD1 (5 bases). V was shortened by 2 bases and J by 1 base, with 8 bases between the two germline ends. This CDR3 has 14 amino acids. Here the CDR3 reads CASSLRQIQETQYF. CDR3 nucleotides: TGTGCCAGCAGTTTACGACAGATCCAAGAGACCCAGTACTTC.